The clone carrying this T cell receptor (beta chain) was recorded a few times. Its specificity is unknown. The data originate from a study of regulatory T cells in long-lasting Graves disease. Time point of the sample: newly diagnosed GD, antithyroid drugs for less than 3 months. Researchers made the TCR library from RNA that was extracted from PBMCs. Regarding the study as a whole: There were preferences for TRBV28, TRBJ1-2 and TRBJ2-5 in persistent disease.

The germline V gene has CDR1 PRHDT and CDR2 FYEKMQ (reference sequence). Unmatched junction bases numbered 1, after V lost 3 bases and J lost 2 bases. The CDR3 is 14 residues long. Arm-PCR with iRepertoire HTBI primers amplified the CDR3 regions for these TCR beta libraries. TCRdb reprocessed the multiplex PCR reads via MiXCR and lists one record per CDR3 protein. The sample records a few hundred thousand distinct CDR3 sequences, around 13% being singletons. Another study also made use of these data, one on T cells in Graves' hyperthyroidism and ophthalmopathy. That paper states: HTBI primers were employed in a first-round RT-PCR of the TCR CDR3.

The sequence was collected from a woman between 50 and 59 years old with Graves disease. The sample here was peripheral blood mononuclear cells (PBMCs), taken at new diagnosis, from a patient treated with antithyroid drugs. This chain connects TRBV13 to TRBJ1-2, with 9 bases that match TRBD1. This CDR3 is CASSFGTGNYGYTF. The CDR3 DNA follows: TGTGCCAGCAGCTTCGGGACAGGGAACTATGGCTACACCTTC.